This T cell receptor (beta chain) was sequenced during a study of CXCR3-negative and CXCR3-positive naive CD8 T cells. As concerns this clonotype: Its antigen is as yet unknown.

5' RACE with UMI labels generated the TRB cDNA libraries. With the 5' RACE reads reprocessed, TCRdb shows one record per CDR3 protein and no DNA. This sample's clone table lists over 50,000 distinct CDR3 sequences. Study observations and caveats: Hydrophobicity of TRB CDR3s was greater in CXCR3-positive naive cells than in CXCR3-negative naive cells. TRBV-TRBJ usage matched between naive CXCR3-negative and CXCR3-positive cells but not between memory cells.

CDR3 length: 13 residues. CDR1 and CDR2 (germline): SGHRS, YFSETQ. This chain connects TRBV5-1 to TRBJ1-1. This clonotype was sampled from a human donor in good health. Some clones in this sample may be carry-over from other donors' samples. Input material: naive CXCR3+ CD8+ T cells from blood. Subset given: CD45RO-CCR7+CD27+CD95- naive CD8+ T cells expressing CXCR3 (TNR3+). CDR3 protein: CASSPDGNTEAFF.